The source of this T cell receptor (beta chain) is a study of T cells expressing NK-cell markers. This CDR3 comprises 14 residues. Looked up from germline, CDR1 is MNHNY and CDR2 is SVGAGI (reference sequence). Reprocessing the 5' RACE reads, TCRdb reports a single entry for every CDR3 protein and omits DNA. This sample's table reports fewer than 550,000 distinct CDR3 sequences. The rearrangement links TRBV6-6 to TRBJ2-5; TCRdb's D call, TRBD1, is unchecked because there is no DNA. Material: blood T cells: a sorted CD56 or NKG2C T cell subset, CD4+ or CD8+ T cells, or bulk PBMC T cells (not recorded which). The TCR originated in a woman aged 45 to 65 in good health. The CDR3 region is CASSPETVGETQYF.